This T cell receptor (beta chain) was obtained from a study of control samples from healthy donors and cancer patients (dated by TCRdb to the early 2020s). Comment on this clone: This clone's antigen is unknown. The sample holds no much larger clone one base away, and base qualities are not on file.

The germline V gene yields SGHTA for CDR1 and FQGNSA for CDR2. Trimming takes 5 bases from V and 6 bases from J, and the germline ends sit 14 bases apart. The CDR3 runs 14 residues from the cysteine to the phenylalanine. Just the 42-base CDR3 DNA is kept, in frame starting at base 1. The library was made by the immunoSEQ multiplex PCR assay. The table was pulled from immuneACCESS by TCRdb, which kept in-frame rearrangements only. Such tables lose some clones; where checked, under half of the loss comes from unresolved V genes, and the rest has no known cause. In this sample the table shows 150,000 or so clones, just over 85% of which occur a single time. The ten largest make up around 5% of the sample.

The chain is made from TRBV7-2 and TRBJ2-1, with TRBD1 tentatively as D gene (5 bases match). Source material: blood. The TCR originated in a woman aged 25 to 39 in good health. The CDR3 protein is CASSPPPQGNEQFF. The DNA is TGTGCCAGCAGCCCCCCCCCTCAGGGCAATGAGCAGTTCTTC.